Listed below are T cell receptor beta chains from one sample, sequenced in a study of shared T cell receptors in the human thymus. Method: immunoSEQ multiplex PCR; TCRdb's copy keeps in-frame clones and lacks some. The profile shows hundreds of thousands of clones, around 89% of them singletons. The same data also contributed to another study, on human thymus T cells.

Specimen: thymocytes. The origin of the receptors is a boy younger than two with a congenital heart defect. CDR3s include the opening cysteine and the closing phenylalanine or tryptophan. The order of the fields is clone size, J gene, V gene, D gene, CDR3 DNA, CDR3 protein. The D gene is left open where the match is weak. Clone size is not always given. Where it is, it says once, few, many or a class for expanded clones.

-,TRBJ1-1,TRBV30,TRBD1,TGTGCCTGGAACCCGGACAGGGGGAACGAGAACACTGAAGCTTTCTTT,CAWNPDRGNENTEAFF
-,TRBJ2-3,TRBV5-8,-,TGTGCCAGCAGCTTGCGGGGTTGGAGGGAGAATCCCGCTACAGATACGCAGTATTTT,CASSLRGWRENPATDTQYF
-,TRBJ2-6,TRBV5-1,-,TGCGCCAGCAGCTTGGACAGGGTCGGCGTCCTGACTTTC,CASSLDRVGVLTF
-,TRBJ2-5,TRBV9,-,TGTGCCAGCAGTCAAGAGATCCCACAAGAGACCCAGTACTTC,CASSQEIPQETQYF
-,TRBJ2-7,TRBV4-3,-,TGCGCCAGCAGCCAAGTGGAGAGGGCCGTCCACGAGCAGTACTTC,CASSQVERAVHEQYF
-,TRBJ2-7,TRBV5-1,TRBD1,TGCGCCAGCAGCTTCTGGCAGGGGGCGAACGAGCAGTACTTC,CASSFWQGANEQYF
-,TRBJ2-7,TRBV7-6,-,TGTGCCAGCAGCTCCTCATGGAGCTCCTACGAGCAGTACTTC,CASSSSWSSYEQYF
once,TRBJ1-1,TRBV5-4,TRBD1,TGTGCCAGCAGCCCGGACAGGGCCCTCACTGAAGCTTTCTTT,CASSPDRALTEAFF
-,TRBJ2-7,TRBV7-9,-,TGTGCCAGCAGCCCACCCGTAGAGGGCCTAAAGAGGTACGAGCAGTACTTC,CASSPPVEGLKRYEQYF
-,TRBJ2-6,TRBV4-3,-,TGCGCCAGCAGCCAAGTACCCAGGCCAAAGACTGGGGCCAACGTCCTGACTTTC,CASSQVPRPKTGANVLTF
-,TRBJ2-7,TRBV30,TRBD2,TGTGCCTGGAGTCCCCGGCAAAGCGGGAGTTACGAGCAGTACTTC,CAWSPRQSGSYEQYF
-,TRBJ2-7,TRBV6-5,TRBD1,TGTGCCAGCAGTTACCCAGGGGGATACTACTACGAGCAGTACTTC,CASSYPGGYYYEQYF
-,TRBJ1-2,TRBV28,-,TGTGCCACTAACAGGGAATTCTATGGCTACACCTTC,CATNREFYGYTF
-,TRBJ2-1,TRBV4-2,-,TGTGCCAGCAGCCCCGGGGGTAGCTCCTACAATGAGCAGTTCTTC,CASSPGGSSYNEQFF
few,TRBJ2-1,TRBV4-2,TRBD2,TGTGCCAGCAGCCAAGATCGACCAGGGACTAGCGGGAGAGGTGAGCAGTTCTTC,CASSQDRPGTSGRGEQFF
-,TRBJ1-2,TRBV6-6,TRBD1,TGTGCCAGCAGTCGCCGGGACAGGGCTTATGGCTACACCTTC,CASSRRDRAYGYTF
-,TRBJ2-6,TRBV5-1,-,TGCGCCAGCAGCTTGGCCGGGTCTGGGGCCAACGTCCTGACTTTC,CASSLAGSGANVLTF
-,TRBJ2-1,TRBV10-1,TRBD2,TGCGCCAGCAGTGAGTCGACAGCGGGAGGGCCTCAGGAGCAGTTCTTC,CASSESTAGGPQEQFF
-,TRBJ1-4,TRBV11-1,TRBD1,TGTGCCAGCAGCTCAGCCTGGGACAGGTACCATGAAAAACTGTTTTTT,CASSSAWDRYHEKLFF
-,TRBJ2-7,TRBV2,TRBD1,TGTGCCACCCGCAGGGACAGAAGCTCCTACGAGCAGTACTTC,CATRRDRSSYEQYF
-,TRBJ2-6,TRBV11-2,-,TGTGCCAGCAGCTTAGGGGCAGTCTCTGGGGCCAACGTCCTGACTTTC,CASSLGAVSGANVLTF
-,TRBJ2-7,TRBV11-2,-,TGTGCCAGCAGCCCAAGTCAGGGGAGCTCCTACGAGCAGTACTTC,CASSPSQGSSYEQYF
once,TRBJ1-3,TRBV6-1,-,TGTGCCAGCAGTGAAGGTCGGGGTACGCGGGGAAACACCATATATTTT,CASSEGRGTRGNTIYF
-,TRBJ2-3,TRBV4-1,TRBD2,TGCGCCAGCAGCCCCATCCGACTAGCGGGAGGGGGCACAGATACGCAGTATTTT,CASSPIRLAGGGTDTQYF
-,TRBJ2-2,TRBV14,TRBD2,TGTGCCAGCAGCCAAGACGGGACTAGCGGGTACACCGGGGAGCTGTTTTTT,CASSQDGTSGYTGELFF
-,TRBJ2-7,TRBV28,-,TGTGCCAGCAGCCCAATACTAGAGCACGAGCAGTACTTC,CASSPILEHEQYF